Listed below are T cell receptor beta chains from one sample, sequenced in a study of blood T cell repertoires in COVID-19. Clones were read by immunoSEQ multiplex PCR, and TCRdb kept only the in-frame ones, dropping some. The table lists about 120,000 clones, around 81% of them singletons. Sequenced sample: peripheral blood. These receptors were collected from a man aged 70 or older with acute or convalescent COVID-19. The CDR3 runs from the conserved cysteine through the conserved F or W. The order of the fields is V gene, D gene, J gene, CDR3 protein. D genes are given only for firm matches.

v_call: TRBV9
d_call: NA
j_call: TRBJ2-5
cdr3_aa: CASSVAVLAGETQYF

v_call: TRBV6-1
d_call: NA
j_call: TRBJ1-1
cdr3_aa: CASSENTGSYTEAFF

v_call: TRBV7-2
d_call: NA
j_call: TRBJ2-7
cdr3_aa: CASSLGGASSYEQYF

v_call: TRBV5-4
d_call: NA
j_call: TRBJ1-5
cdr3_aa: CASSLQGQPQHF

v_call: TRBV19
d_call: NA
j_call: TRBJ1-5
cdr3_aa: CASWREGDNQPQHF

v_call: TRBV7-3
d_call: TRBD1
j_call: TRBJ1-2
cdr3_aa: CASSRTGTGGLLFTF

v_call: TRBV3-1/TRBV3-2
d_call: NA
j_call: TRBJ2-1
cdr3_aa: CASSQDKRSEQFF

v_call: TRBV10-3
d_call: TRBD2
j_call: TRBJ2-3
cdr3_aa: CATSGGPPNTQYF

v_call: TRBV10-3
d_call: NA
j_call: TRBJ1-4
cdr3_aa: CAISEPRNEKLFF

v_call: TRBV11-2
d_call: NA
j_call: TRBJ1-1
cdr3_aa: CASSLRWGANTEAFF

v_call: TRBV6-2/TRBV6-3
d_call: TRBD1
j_call: TRBJ1-1
cdr3_aa: CASSGPPGQGFGTEAFF

v_call: TRBV24-1
d_call: TRBD1
j_call: TRBJ1-1
cdr3_aa: CATSDSRQGSGEAFF

v_call: TRBV2
d_call: TRBD1
j_call: TRBJ1-6
cdr3_aa: CASGTGGSPLHF

v_call: TRBV5-4
d_call: NA
j_call: TRBJ1-2
cdr3_aa: CASSGRERGPYGYTF

v_call: TRBV6-5
d_call: TRBD1
j_call: TRBJ1-1
cdr3_aa: CASTPRVWGQLEAFF

v_call: TRBV9
d_call: TRBD1
j_call: TRBJ1-3
cdr3_aa: CASSVEAGGFRSSGNTIYF

v_call: TRBV29-1
d_call: NA
j_call: TRBJ1-1
cdr3_aa: CSVVLNTEAFF

v_call: TRBV6-1
d_call: NA
j_call: TRBJ2-2
cdr3_aa: CASSETGVGGELFF

v_call: TRBV18
d_call: NA
j_call: TRBJ1-1
cdr3_aa: CASSPTGVNTEAFF

v_call: TRBV20-1
d_call: NA
j_call: TRBJ1-2
cdr3_aa: CSASSGISDYGYTF

v_call: TRBV5-4
d_call: NA
j_call: TRBJ1-1
cdr3_aa: CASSSRRDNTEAFF

v_call: TRBV5-8
d_call: NA
j_call: TRBJ2-5
cdr3_aa: CASNSNRASGETQYF

v_call: TRBV15
d_call: NA
j_call: TRBJ2-5
cdr3_aa: CATSRDVQETQYF

v_call: TRBV19
d_call: NA
j_call: TRBJ1-1
cdr3_aa: CASSTGAAPNTEAFF

v_call: TRBV5-6
d_call: NA
j_call: TRBJ1-3
cdr3_aa: CASSLVGASARNTIYF

v_call: TRBV12-3/TRBV12-4
d_call: TRBD1
j_call: TRBJ1-2
cdr3_aa: CASSNRGSYGYTF

v_call: TRBV7-9
d_call: TRBD2
j_call: TRBJ2-5
cdr3_aa: CASSLNPSGVSQYF

v_call: TRBV5-3
d_call: NA
j_call: TRBJ1-2
cdr3_aa: CARSPPYGYTF

v_call: TRBV19
d_call: NA
j_call: TRBJ1-1
cdr3_aa: CASSIRGNTEAFF

v_call: TRBV18
d_call: NA
j_call: TRBJ2-2
cdr3_aa: CASSPSNGNTGELFF

v_call: TRBV9
d_call: NA
j_call: TRBJ1-4
cdr3_aa: CASSRDSSNEKLFF

v_call: TRBV5-1
d_call: NA
j_call: TRBJ2-2
cdr3_aa: CASSLGTTGGGTGELFF

v_call: TRBV11-2
d_call: NA
j_call: TRBJ1-3
cdr3_aa: CASSLLGRDSGNTIYF

v_call: TRBV19
d_call: TRBD1
j_call: TRBJ1-1
cdr3_aa: CASKEDRVQTEAFF

v_call: TRBV11-3
d_call: NA
j_call: TRBJ2-7
cdr3_aa: CASSLGGPHEQYF

v_call: TRBV9
d_call: NA
j_call: TRBJ1-1
cdr3_aa: CASTQGAGECTEAFF

v_call: TRBV12-5
d_call: TRBD1
j_call: TRBJ1-2
cdr3_aa: CASGLRDRDSGYTF

v_call: TRBV9
d_call: NA
j_call: TRBJ1-6
cdr3_aa: CASSAGSNNSPLHF

v_call: TRBV3-1/TRBV3-2
d_call: NA
j_call: TRBJ2-1
cdr3_aa: CASSQDRAGVGFF

v_call: TRBV5-1
d_call: TRBD1
j_call: TRBJ1-5
cdr3_aa: CASSSGGTGNQPQHF

v_call: TRBV9
d_call: NA
j_call: TRBJ1-1
cdr3_aa: CASSALWGGGNTEAFF

v_call: TRBV21-1
d_call: NA
j_call: TRBJ1-5
cdr3_aa: CASHKRRRDSNQPQHF

v_call: TRBV5-4
d_call: NA
j_call: TRBJ1-1
cdr3_aa: CASSLDVGRVPTEAFF

v_call: TRBV7-2
d_call: TRBD1
j_call: TRBJ2-2
cdr3_aa: CASSLGQGRNTGELFF

v_call: TRBV19
d_call: TRBD1
j_call: TRBJ1-5
cdr3_aa: CASSIVDRGDQPQHF

v_call: TRBV7-2
d_call: TRBD2
j_call: TRBJ2-7
cdr3_aa: CASSSAGGSYEQYF

v_call: TRBV7-9
d_call: NA
j_call: TRBJ2-4
cdr3_aa: CASSLAPIDIQYF

v_call: TRBV19
d_call: TRBD1
j_call: TRBJ1-5
cdr3_aa: CASIRTGGGNQPQHF

v_call: TRBV30
d_call: NA
j_call: TRBJ1-3
cdr3_aa: CAWRGARTTIYF

v_call: TRBV9
d_call: TRBD2
j_call: TRBJ2-7
cdr3_aa: CASSGGDLAVGLTYEQYF

v_call: TRBV7-9
d_call: TRBD1
j_call: TRBJ1-2
cdr3_aa: CASRLDRGSYGYTF

v_call: TRBV20-1
d_call: NA
j_call: TRBJ2-7
cdr3_aa: CSARVQYEQYF

v_call: TRBV9
d_call: NA
j_call: TRBJ1-1
cdr3_aa: CASSVEVGDTEAFF